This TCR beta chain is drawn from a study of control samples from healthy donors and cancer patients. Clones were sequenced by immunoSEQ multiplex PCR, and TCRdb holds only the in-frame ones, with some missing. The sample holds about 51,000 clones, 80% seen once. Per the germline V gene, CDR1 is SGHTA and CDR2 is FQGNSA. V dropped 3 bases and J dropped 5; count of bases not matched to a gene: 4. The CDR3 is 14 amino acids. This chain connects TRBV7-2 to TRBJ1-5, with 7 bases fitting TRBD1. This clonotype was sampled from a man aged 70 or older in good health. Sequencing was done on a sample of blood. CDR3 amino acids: CASSLRGPDQPQHF. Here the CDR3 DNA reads TGTGCCAGCAGCTTGAGGGGGCCGGATCAGCCCCAGCATTTT.